The clone carrying this TCR beta chain was seen many times. The entry originates in a study of early T cells in non-severe SARS-CoV-2 infection. TCRdb re-analysed the 5' RACE reads in MiXCR, keeping a single row per CDR3 protein. The sample yields 56,000 or so distinct CDR3 sequences, more than 13% seen once. Germline V gene data show CDR1 as SGHRS and CDR2 as YFSETQ. With 0 bases clipped from V and 8 bases from J, the junction kept 6 bases outside the gene matches. The CDR3 is 15 amino acids. The rearrangement joins TRBV5-1 to TRBJ2-1; 9 positions match TRBD1. The sequences come from whole blood, collected at baseline. The receptor comes from an adult who was a healthcare worker with PCR-confirmed SARS-CoV-2 infection or an uninfected control (not recorded which). CDR3 in amino acids: CASSLGGTGRHEQFF. The CDR3 bases are TGCGCCAGCAGCTTGGGAGGGACAGGGAGACATGAGCAGTTCTTC.